One and the same sample provided the 30 T cell receptor beta chains below, sequenced in a study of OX40 agonist ivuxolimab in advanced cancers. Clones were read by immunoSEQ multiplex PCR, and TCRdb kept only the in-frame ones, dropping some. The sample contains more than 85,000 clones, roughly 80% of which appear only once. Sequencing used CD4+ or CD8+ T cells sorted from blood, obtained in a trial of the OX40 agonist ivuxolimab. These receptors were obtained from an adult with an advanced solid tumor such as melanoma, head and neck, liver or kidney cancer.

This clone was detected a few times. This rearrangement joins TRBV7-9 to TRBJ2-7; 7 nucleotides line up with TRBD1. Per germline, CDR1 SEHNR and CDR2 FQNEAQ (reference sequence). CDR3 length: 15 residues. V was clipped by 2 bases and J by 7 bases; unmatched bases: 11. The CDR3 DNA is TGTGCCAGCAGCTTAAGAGGGGGCACCGCCATGGAGCAGTACTTC. This gives the protein CASSLRGGTAMEQYF.

The chain has TRBV6-6 and TRBJ2-7; D may match TRBD1 or TRBD2 (5 bases each). CDR3 length: 13 residues. Trimming pared 2 bases from V and 12 bases from J, leaving 17 bases between. Germline V CDR1 and CDR2: MNHNY, SVGAGI (reference sequence). CDR3 bases: TGTGCCAGCAGTTACGGGGGTGAGAGCGGATCGTACTTC. This gives the protein CASSYGGESGSYF.

V and J are TRBV7-2 and TRBJ1-4; D is ambiguous. Trimming shortened V by 5 bases and J by 4 bases, and 11 bases separated the two germline ends. Germline CDR1 SGHTA, CDR2 FQGNSA. The CDR3 has 14 amino acids. The CDR3 coding sequence is TGTGCCAGCAGCCAAGACGGAGGTAATGAAAAACTGTTTTTT. Protein sequence: CASSQDGGNEKLFF.

The CDR3 DNA follows: TGCAGCGTGCCGGGACAGGGGTACAATGAGCAGTTCTTC. Its protein product is CSVPGQGYNEQFF. The rearrangement uses TRBV29-1 and TRBJ2-1, with 10 bases identical to TRBD1. The germline CDR1 and CDR2 sequences are SQVTM and ANQGSEA. The CDR3 totals 13 residues. The junction had 3 bases not matched to a gene; V was cut back by 6 bases and J by 4 bases.

The rearrangement links TRBV6-6 to TRBJ1-6; 8 positions agree with TRBD1. Germline-derived CDR1 and CDR2 are MNHNY and SVGAGI (reference sequence). This CDR3 is 12 amino acids long. Unmatched junction bases numbered 2, after V lost 7 bases and J lost 9 bases. DNA of the CDR3: TGTGCCAGCAACGACAGGGGTTCACCCCTCCACTTT. Amino acid sequence: CASNDRGSPLHF.

The chain carries TRBV29-1 and TRBJ2-5; TRBD2 aligns across 8 bases. Germline CDR1 SQVTM, CDR2 ANQGSEA. V lost 3 bases and J lost 1; bases outside the gene matches: 7. CDR3 size: 15 residues. This CDR3 is CSVELRGGAQETQYF. In nucleotides, the CDR3 is TGCAGCGTTGAGCTTCGGGGGGGTGCCCAAGAGACCCAGTACTTC.

V gene TRBV2 combines with J gene TRBJ1-3; D gene unclear. The CDR3 is 15 residues long. Trimming shortened V by 7 bases and J by 10 bases, and 23 bases separated the two germline ends. Germline-derived CDR1 and CDR2 are SNHLY and FYNNEI. This CDR3 reads CASTPNRPAAETIYF. The DNA of the CDR3 is TGTGCCAGCACCCCGAATAGACCGGCCGCCGAAACCATATATTTT.

The rearrangement joins TRBV9 to TRBJ1-6; tentative D call: TRBD1 (5 bases). Trimming removed 3 bases at V and 8 bases at J, with 9 bases between. The V gene's germline CDR1 is SGDLS and CDR2 YYNGEE. This CDR3 spans 13 amino acids. In DNA form, the CDR3 reads TGTGCCAGCAGCGCCATACAGGATTCACCCCTCCACTTT. Encoded protein: CASSAIQDSPLHF.

The chain is built from TRBV2 and TRBJ1-1; D unresolved. This CDR3 contains 12 residues. V was shortened by 6 bases and J by 3 bases, with 8 bases between the two germline ends. Per germline, CDR1 SNHLY and CDR2 FYNNEI. The CDR3 DNA follows: TGTGCCAGCAGGGAATTCCACACTGAAGCTTTCTTT. Its protein is CASREFHTEAFF.

The rearrangement joins TRBV6-5 to TRBJ2-7; a weak D match, TRBD1 (6 bases). V was pared by 5 bases and J by 7 bases, with 15 bases between. Germline values: CDR1 MNHEY, CDR2 SVGAGI. The CDR3 loop spans 13 amino acids. CDR3 nucleotides: TGTGCCAGCAGTCCCCGACAGGTCCTGGAGCAGTACTTC. Its protein product is CASSPRQVLEQYF.

The chain couples TRBV2 to TRBJ2-3, with 12 positions matching TRBD2. V gave up 4 bases and J gave up 8 bases; unmatched junction bases: 7. Germline CDR1 reads SNHLY; CDR2 reads FYNNEI. The CDR3 has 15 residues. The CDR3 region has the DNA TGTGCCAGCAGTGTGCTAGCGGGGGGGCCGGGTACGCAGTATTTT. This gives the protein CASSVLAGGPGTQYF.

This chain uses TRBV29-1 with TRBJ2-7; TRBD1 agrees at 10 bases. Germline CDR1 and CDR2: SQVTM and ANQGSEA. V gave up 7 bases and J gave up 6 bases; unmatched junction bases: 6. The CDR3 loop spans 12 amino acids. The DNA for the CDR3 is TGCAGCGCTGGACAGGGGGGACGCGAGCAGTACTTC. As protein: CSAGQGGREQYF.

The chain links TRBV11-2 to TRBJ2-5, with 12 positions matching TRBD2. The V and J ends lost 3 bases and 5 bases, in that order; junction bases with no gene match: 4. The CDR3 is made up of 15 amino acids. The germline V gene has CDR1 SGHAT and CDR2 FQNNGV. CDR3 residues: CASSFTTSGGETQYF. The DNA of the CDR3 is TGTGCCAGCAGCTTCACTACTAGCGGGGGGGAGACCCAGTACTTC.

This chain uses TRBV7-3 with TRBJ2-3; no clear D. Germline-derived CDR1 and CDR2 are SGHTA and FQGTGA. This CDR3 is 14 amino acids long. V was clipped by 6 bases and J by 0 bases, with 10 bases between them. Here the CDR3 reads CASRRTPSTDTQYF. Written as DNA, the CDR3 is TGTGCCAGCAGAAGGACGCCTAGCACAGATACGCAGTATTTT.

This chain connects TRBV18 to TRBJ2-5, with unresolved D. V was clipped by 4 bases and J by 1 base, with 10 bases between them. Per the germline V gene, CDR1 is KGHSH and CDR2 is LQKENI. The CDR3 has 14 amino acids. For the CDR3, the DNA is TGTGCCAGCTCACTGTCGGAGACCCAAGAGACCCAGTACTTC. Translation gives CASSLSETQETQYF.

The chain carries TRBV11-2 and TRBJ1-1; D gene uncertain. This CDR3 has 14 residues. V was clipped by 1 base and J by 5 bases, with 11 bases between them. CDR1 SGHAT and CDR2 FQNNGV come from the germline V gene. The CDR3 sequence is CASSLVGLRTEAFF. The CDR3 DNA sequence: TGTGCCAGCAGCTTAGTAGGGCTGAGGACTGAAGCTTTCTTT.

The J gene is TRBJ2-7, the V gene TRBV28; D is possibly TRBD1 or TRBD2 (6 bases each). Germline assignment: CDR1 MDHEN and CDR2 SYDVKM. The CDR3 consists of 15 residues. Trimming shortened V by 7 bases and J by 7 bases, and 23 bases separated the two germline ends. The CDR3 spells CASKVAGTPPGEQYF. DNA for the CDR3: TGTGCCAGCAAGGTCGCGGGGACACCACCTGGGGAGCAGTACTTC. Complete variable domain (other parts from reference TRBV28 and TRBJ2-7): DVKVTQSSRYLVKRTGEKVFLECVQDMDHENMFWYRQDPGLGLRLIYFSYDVKMKEKGDIPEGYSVSREKKERFSLILESASTNQTSMYLCASKVAGTPPGEQYFGPGTRLTVT.

This chain links TRBV11-2 with TRBJ2-1; a weak D match, TRBD1 (6 bases). V was clipped by 0 bases and J by 9 bases, with 18 bases between them. Germline V gene lookup returns CDR1 SGHAT and CDR2 FQNNGV. The CDR3 consists of 16 residues. In DNA form, the CDR3 reads TGTGCCAGCAGCTTAGATCCCGCAGCTAGGGGGATTGAGCAGTTCTTC. Translation: CASSLDPAARGIEQFF.

This chain joins TRBV5-1 and TRBJ2-5, with a possible D match to TRBD1 (6 bases). Trimming removed 7 bases from V and 1 base from J, with 11 bases in between. CDR1 SGHRS and CDR2 YFSETQ come from the germline V gene. This CDR3 spans 13 amino acids. CDR3 sequence: CASGRDTQETQYF. In nucleotides, the CDR3 is TGCGCCAGCGGCCGGGACACCCAAGAGACCCAGTACTTC.

V is TRBV29-1 and J is TRBJ2-7; 8 positions agree with TRBD2. This CDR3 spans 16 amino acids. Looked up from germline, CDR1 is SQVTM and CDR2 is ANQGSEA. J was trimmed by 0 bases and V by 5 bases; bases with no gene match: 12. CDR3 sequence reads: CSVQGLAGTISYEQYF. CDR3 nucleotides: TGCAGCGTTCAGGGGTTAGCGGGGACAATCTCCTACGAGCAGTACTTC.

The chain links TRBV7-6 to TRBJ2-5; 8 positions match TRBD2. CDR1 and CDR2 (germline): SGHVS, FNYEAQ. V shed 5 bases and J 2 bases; nucleotides not matched to a gene: 10. The length of the CDR3 is 16 residues. CDR3 region: CASSPGLGATQETQYF. CDR3 nucleotide sequence: TGTGCCAGCAGCCCGGGACTAGGGGCAACACAAGAGACCCAGTACTTC. Full variable domain (remainder filled in from reference TRBV7-6 and TRBJ2-5): GAGVSQSPRYKVTKRGQDVALRCDPISGHVSLYWYRQALGQGPEFLTYFNYEAQQDKSGLPNDRFSAERPEGSISTLTIQRTEQRDSAMYRCASSPGLGATQETQYFGPGTRLLVL.

The chain couples TRBV7-2 to TRBJ1-2; tentative D call: TRBD1 (5 bases). Germline loops: CDR1 SGHTA, CDR2 FQGNSA. With 3 bases removed from V and 6 bases from J, the gap between germline ends came to 20 bases. The length of the CDR3 is 16 residues. CDR3 bases: TGTGCCAGCAGCTTTTGGAATGTGAGGGGATCCCATGGCTACACCTTC. Translation: CASSFWNVRGSHGYTF.

J is TRBJ1-2 and V is TRBV5-5, with a possible D match to TRBD1 (5 bases). The V end was cut by 2 bases, the J end by 8 bases, with 13 bases between. Germline assignment: CDR1 SGHKS and CDR2 YYEKEE (reference sequence). CDR3 length: 13 residues. CDR3 residues: CASSFPDRGGYTF. In nucleotides, the CDR3 is TGTGCCAGCAGCTTTCCCGACAGAGGGGGCTACACCTTC.

The chain employs TRBV5-1 and TRBJ2-7; 7 nucleotides agree with TRBD1. The ends lost 3 bases at V and 0 bases at J; junction bases unmatched: 6. Germline V gene sequence: CDR1 SGHRS, CDR2 YFSETQ. There are 15 residues in the CDR3. DNA of the CDR3: TGCGCCAGCAGCTCCGGACAGGTCAGCTCCTACGAGCAGTACTTC. It is translated as CASSSGQVSSYEQYF.

The chain links TRBV7-2 to TRBJ2-5, with 10 bases lining up with TRBD2. Trimming took 2 bases from V and 10 from J; bases not matched to a gene: 22. CDR3 size: 19 residues. The germline V gene encodes CDR1 SGHTA and CDR2 FQGNSA. CDR3 residues: CASSLTLGLAGGSMRSQYF. CDR3 nucleotides: TGTGCCAGCAGCTTAACCCTCGGGTTAGCGGGAGGCTCCATGAGGAGCCAGTACTTC.

In DNA form, the CDR3 reads TGTGCCAGCAGCTTAGGGGGACTAGCGGGAAACCATGAGCAGTTCTTC. This codes for CASSLGGLAGNHEQFF. The rearrangement links TRBV7-8 to TRBJ2-1; TRBD2 matches at 13 bases. The CDR3 length is 16 residues. Germline-derived CDR1 and CDR2 are SGHVS and FQNEAQ. Losses at the gene ends were 1 base for V and 8 bases for J; bases not matched to a gene: 5.

This chain joins TRBV14 and TRBJ2-1; tentatively, D is TRBD1 or TRBD2 (5 bases each). The germline CDR1 and CDR2 sequences are SGHDN and FVKESK. There are 21 residues in the CDR3. The germline V and J ends were trimmed by 5 bases and 5 bases, with 34 bases remaining between them. For the CDR3, the DNA is TGTGCCAGCAGCTCTACCTTACCGGGACCAGCAAGGGAATGGGGCAACAATGAGCAGTTCTTC. It translates to CASSSTLPGPAREWGNNEQFF. Variable domain in full (rest from reference TRBV14 and TRBJ2-1): EAGVTQFPSHSVIEKGQTVTLRCDPISGHDNLYWYRRVMGKEIKFLLHFVKESKQDESGMPNNRFLAERTGGTYSTLKVQPAELEDSGVYFCASSSTLPGPAREWGNNEQFFGPGTRLTVL.

The chain has TRBV15 and TRBJ1-2; D call uncertain. This CDR3 has 13 amino acids. V lost 2 bases and J lost 2, with 6 bases in between. The germline CDR1 and CDR2 sequences are LNHNV and YYDKDF (reference sequence). The CDR3 DNA reads as TGTGCCACCAGCAGACCCCTCAACTATGGCTACACCTTC. This encodes CATSRPLNYGYTF. The whole variable domain, remainder taken from reference TRBV15 and TRBJ1-2, is DAMVIQNPRYQVTQFGKPVTLSCSQTLNHNVMYWYQQKSSQAPKLLFHYYDKDFNNEADTPDNFQSRRPNTSFCFLDIRSPGLGDTAMYLCATSRPLNYGYTFGSGTRLTVV.

J is TRBJ2-3 and V is TRBV7-2, with D unclear. The CDR3 loop spans 12 amino acids. Germline V CDR1 and CDR2: SGHTA, FQGNSA. The V end lost 1 base, the J end lost 4 bases, and 3 bases lay between the germline ends. CDR3 nucleotides: TGTGCCAGCAGCTTAGTGGCAGATACGCAGTATTTT. Residues: CASSLVADTQYF.

This chain connects TRBV18 to TRBJ2-3; no reliable D call. The V end was cut by 1 base, the J end by 5 bases, with 10 bases between. The CDR3 spans 14 residues. Germline V lookup: CDR1 KGHSH, CDR2 LQKENI. The CDR3 DNA follows: TGTGCCAGCTCACCACGGTCTTTGGGAGATACGCAGTATTTT. This codes for CASSPRSLGDTQYF.